The 4 T cell receptor beta chains below all came from one sample that was sequenced in a study of T-cell reconstitution after alpha-beta-depleted transplantation in children (dated by TCRdb to the mid-2010s). Libraries came from PCR. The instrument was an Illumina HiSeq 2500. TCR library preparation used molecular barcoding, with unique molecular identifiers applied to normalize quantification of the TCRbeta repertoire. TCRdb's own reprocessing of the public reads used fastp at Q25 and MiXCR and kept productive beta chains. Rows with a matching CDR3 protein are joined into one entry that keeps the most common DNA and genes. Here the sample has some 520,000 distinct CDR3 sequences; around a third occur a single time. The ten largest clonotypes hold about 2.3% of the sample. Sequences were derived from PBMCs from the stem cell graft donor, sampled from the stem cell graft. These receptors all come from a human donor who donated a stem cell graft to a child with aplastic anemia.

J is TRBJ1-1 and V is TRBV7-2; D perhaps matches TRBD1 (6 bases). CDR3 size: 14 residues. Between the trimmed V and J ends, which lost 4 bases and 11 bases, there was a span of 20 bases. Germline V gene lookup returns CDR1 SGHTA and CDR2 FQGNSA. The CDR3 DNA sequence: TGTGCCAGCAGCTCGTGGGAATCACACACAGGGGCTTTCTTT. It yields the protein CASSSWESHTGAFF.

This sequence joins TRBV18 and TRBJ2-5; 8 bases are shared with TRBD1. After removal of 5 bases from V and 1 base from J, the junction contained 3 bases not matched to a gene. CDR1 is KGHSH, CDR2 LQKENI, per germline. CDR3 length: 14 amino acids. CDR3 protein: CASSGQGSQETQYF. The CDR3 bases are TGTGCCAGCTCAGGACAGGGTTCCCAAGAGACCCAGTACTTC.

This clonotype occurred a few times. V usage is TRBV4-3 and J usage is TRBJ1-5, with D possibly TRBD1 on 5 matching bases. This CDR3 region has 16 residues. Germline-derived CDR1 and CDR2 are LGHNA and YSLEER. V lost 0 bases and J 5 bases, leaving 14 bases between the germline ends. As DNA, the CDR3 is TGCGCCAGCAGCCAAGACATGGGAACAGGCCATCAGCCCCAGCATTTT. As protein: CASSQDMGTGHQPQHF.

The chain uses TRBV5-1 and TRBJ2-5, with a tentative D call TRBD2 (5 bases). The germline V gene has CDR1 SGHRS and CDR2 YFSETQ. V shed 4 bases and J shed 2 bases, with 15 bases lying between them. CDR3 length: 15 residues. CDR3 DNA sequence: TGCGCCAGCAGCCGGAGCCCGGGGAAGCAAGAGACCCAGTACTTC. This encodes CASSRSPGKQETQYF.